These 21 T cell receptor beta chains were all obtained from the same sample, sequenced in a study of blood T cell repertoires in COVID-19. TCRdb's copy holds only in-frame clones and misses some; the assay was immunoSEQ multiplex PCR. The sample holds about 240,000 clones; 86% are singletons and the top ten take approximately 3.5%. Sequenced: PBMCs or T cells enriched from blood (not recorded which). Receptors were obtained from a middle-aged woman with acute COVID-19.

The sample holds one count of this clone. The DNA of the CDR3 is TGTGCCAGCAGTGAACTCGGAGGGAATGGCTACACCTTC. As protein: CASSELGGNGYTF. The chain links TRBV2 to TRBJ1-2; unclear D gene. The CDR3 is 13 amino acids. Per the germline V gene, CDR1 is SNHLY and CDR2 is FYNNEI. Trimming pared 2 bases from V and 6 bases from J, leaving 10 bases between.

The chain links TRBV27 to TRBJ2-1; 13 positions match TRBD2. V lost 6 bases to trimming and J lost 4 bases; unmatched junction nucleotides: 3. The CDR3 is made up of 15 amino acids. The germline gives CDR1 MNHEY, CDR2 SMNVEV (reference sequence). In nucleotides, the CDR3 is TGTGCCAGCAGACCACTAGCGGGAGGGTACAATGAGCAGTTCTTC. Protein product: CASRPLAGGYNEQFF.

This sequence joins TRBV6-5 and TRBJ2-7; 11 nucleotides agree with TRBD2. Germline lookup yields CDR1 MNHEY and CDR2 SVGAGI. V dropped 6 bases and J dropped 3; count of bases not matched to a gene: 7. This CDR3 is 15 amino acids long. The CDR3 DNA sequence: TGTGCCAGCAGACACACTAGCGGGAGCTTCTACGAGCAGTACTTC. It codes for CASRHTSGSFYEQYF.

The chain combines TRBV6-6 with TRBJ2-7, with 8 bases fitting TRBD1. With V trimmed by 5 bases and J by 2 bases, 8 bases remained unmatched. The V gene's germline CDR1 is MNHNY and CDR2 SVGAGI (reference sequence). This CDR3 has 15 amino acids. The CDR3: CASSPEGQEPYEQYF. Written as DNA, the CDR3 is TGTGCCAGCAGTCCTGAGGGACAGGAACCCTACGAGCAGTACTTC.

The gene calls are TRBV6-1 and TRBJ1-1, with TRBD1 identical over 7 bases. J lost 7 bases, V lost 2 bases, and 1 base had no gene match. Germline V lookup: CDR1 MNHNS, CDR2 SASEGT. The CDR3 has 12 residues. As DNA, the CDR3 is TGTGCCAGCAGTGAATGGGACAGTGAAGCTTTCTTT. It translates to CASSEWDSEAFF.

This clone was recorded a few times. CDR3 nucleotides: TGTGCCAGCAGCTTACGGGGGAGGCCCACCTACGAGCAGTACTTC. Protein sequence: CASSLRGRPTYEQYF. The chain has TRBV7-8 and TRBJ2-7; maybe TRBD2 (6 bases). The germline gives CDR1 SGHVS, CDR2 FQNEAQ. V gave up 2 bases and J gave up 2 bases, with 13 bases separating them. The CDR3 spans 15 residues.

The chain employs TRBV15 and TRBJ1-5, with 7 bases identical to TRBD1. Germline CDR1 and CDR2: LNHNV and YYDKDF (reference sequence). The CDR3 extends over 15 amino acids. V trimming: 1 base; J trimming: 6 bases; junction bases outside the gene matches: 6. The CDR3 spells CATSRGQGSTQPQHF. DNA of the CDR3: TGTGCCACCAGCAGAGGACAGGGAAGTACTCAGCCCCAGCATTTT.

The V call is TRBV9, the J call TRBJ2-1; TRBD1 aligns across 10 bases. V was clipped by 2 bases and J by 10 bases; unmatched bases: 21. The germline CDR1 and CDR2 sequences are SGDLS and YYNGEE. The CDR3 spans 19 residues. Here the CDR3 DNA reads TGTGCCAGCAGCGTCGGGCTGGTGGGGGGGACAGGGGCGTCCCAGGAGCAGTTCTTC. This encodes CASSVGLVGGTGASQEQFF. Combining the CDR3 with reference TRBV9 and TRBJ2-1 gives the whole variable domain DSGVTQTPKHLITATGQRVTLRCSPRSGDLSVYWYQQSLDQGLQFLIQYYNGEERAKGNILERFSAQQFPDLHSELNLSSLELGDSALYFCASSVGLVGGTGASQEQFFGPGTRLTVL.

The rearrangement joins TRBV10-3 to TRBJ2-3; 10 bases map to TRBD1. This CDR3 region has 16 residues. The J segment lost 4 bases and the V segment lost 4 bases, leaving 8 bases of the junction unmatched. Germline loops: CDR1 ENHRY, CDR2 SYGVKD. DNA for the CDR3: TGTGCCATCAGTGGCCCGGGACAGGGGTTTTCAGATACGCAGTATTTT. It yields the protein CAISGPGQGFSDTQYF.

This rearrangement joins TRBV10-2 to TRBJ1-2; the D is unclear. Germline V CDR1 and CDR2: WSHSY, SAAADI. The CDR3 contains 14 residues. Trimming shortened V by 0 bases and J by 4 bases, and 9 bases separated the two germline ends. The CDR3 spells CASSESWRGYGYTF. The CDR3 region has the DNA TGCGCCAGCAGTGAGTCTTGGCGGGGCTATGGCTACACCTTC.

In its sample, this clone was seen once. The chain uses TRBV30 and TRBJ2-7, with 8 bases lining up with TRBD1. The CDR3 spans 16 residues. Trimming at V came to 1 base and at J to 4 bases, leaving 12 bases not matched to a gene. Germline CDR1 reads GTSNPN; CDR2 reads SVGIG (reference sequence). The CDR3 spells CAWSAGTGQGLYEQYF. CDR3 bases: TGTGCCTGGAGTGCCGGGACAGGTCAAGGGTTGTACGAGCAGTACTTC. Variable domain in full (rest from reference TRBV30 and TRBJ2-7): SQTIHQWPATLVQPVGSPLSLECTVEGTSNPNLYWYRQAAGRGLQLLFYSVGIGQISSEVPQNLSASRPQDRQFILSSKKLLLSDSGFYLCAWSAGTGQGLYEQYFGPGTRLTVT.

This chain joins TRBV18 and TRBJ2-6; 7 nucleotides line up with TRBD2. With V trimmed by 0 bases and J by 2 bases, 1 base remained unmatched. Germline V gives CDR1 KGHSH, CDR2 LQKENI. This CDR3 contains 16 residues. The CDR3 coding sequence is TGTGCCAGCTCACCACCGGGAGGGACTGGGGCCAACGTCCTGACTTTC. Translated: CASSPPGGTGANVLTF.

This clone was detected a few times. This rearrangement joins TRBV15 to TRBJ2-1; 13 positions agree with TRBD2. The CDR3 totals 15 residues. Looked up from germline, CDR1 is LNHNV and CDR2 is YYDKDF (reference sequence). Unmatched junction bases numbered 2, after V lost 3 bases and J lost 6 bases. CDR3 in amino acids: CATSSTSGRVNEQFF. CDR3 bases: TGTGCCACCAGCAGTACTAGCGGGAGGGTCAATGAGCAGTTCTTC.

The CDR3 protein is CASSLKVAGGGEQYF. The CDR3, as DNA: TGTGCCAGCAGCTTGAAGGTAGCGGGAGGGGGAGAGCAGTACTTC. The chain has TRBV5-4 and TRBJ2-7; TRBD2 aligns across 11 bases. Germline CDR1 SGHNT, CDR2 YYREEE (reference sequence). This CDR3 is built from 15 residues. The V gene end was trimmed by 1 base and the J gene end by 7 bases; junction bases not matched to a gene: 7.

The chain has TRBV21-1 and TRBJ2-7; TRBD2, as called in the table, went unchecked against the DNA. TRBV21-1 is listed as a pseudogene. CDR3 size: 12 residues. CDR3: CASSRGRNEQYF. CDR3 bases: TGTGCCAGCAGCCGAGGGCGGAACGAGCAGTACTTC.

The genes are TRBV9 and TRBJ2-2; D not resolved. This CDR3 is built from 15 residues. Trimming shortened V by 6 bases and J by 1 base, and 13 bases separated the two germline ends. In germline, CDR1 is SGDLS, CDR2 YYNGEE. The CDR3 region is CASTPTLRNTGELFF. The CDR3 DNA is TGTGCCAGCACCCCTACTCTACGGAACACCGGGGAGCTGTTTTTT.

This rearrangement joins TRBV19 to TRBJ1-5, with 7 bases matching TRBD1. This CDR3 spans 16 amino acids. Germline V lookup: CDR1 LNHDA, CDR2 SQIVND (reference sequence). V trimming: 7 bases; J trimming: 0 bases; junction bases outside the gene matches: 9. CDR3 sequence reads: CASKWRQGGSNQPQHF. CDR3 DNA sequence: TGTGCCAGTAAATGGCGACAGGGTGGTAGCAATCAGCCCCAGCATTTT.

CDR3 region: CASSLRGRLAGGWTGELFF. In DNA, the CDR3 is TGCGCCAGCAGCCTTCGTGGTCGACTAGCGGGAGGGTGGACCGGGGAGCTGTTTTTT. V usage is TRBV4-1 and J usage is TRBJ2-2; 14 bases are a match to TRBD2. Trimming at V came to 4 bases and at J to 5 bases, leaving 12 bases not matched to a gene. Germline V gene lookup returns CDR1 MGHRA and CDR2 YSYEKL. CDR3 length: 19 residues.

This chain uses TRBV11-1 with TRBJ2-1; no definite D call. The germline V gene encodes CDR1 SGHAT and CDR2 FQDESV (reference sequence). The CDR3 is made up of 12 amino acids. Deletions cut 0 bases from V and 6 bases from J, with 3 bases between. This CDR3 is CASSLALNEQFF. The DNA of the CDR3 is TGTGCCAGCAGCTTAGCACTCAATGAGCAGTTCTTC.

The rearrangement joins TRBV15 to TRBJ2-2; D is uncertain. Germline V gene sequence: CDR1 LNHNV, CDR2 YYDKDF (reference sequence). CDR3 length: 14 residues. Trimming stripped 1 base from V and 8 bases from J, with 11 bases between. CDR3 sequence (DNA): TGTGCCACCAGCAGAGGTGGAGAAACAGGGGAGCTGTTTTTT. It translates to CATSRGGETGELFF.

This clone has a handful of counts. The J gene is TRBJ1-2, the V gene TRBV11-1; TRBD1 agrees at 8 bases. Trimming removed 5 bases from V and 3 bases from J; junction bases left unmatched: 2. Germline CDR1 is SGHAT and CDR2 is FQDESV (reference sequence). The CDR3 runs 13 residues. This chain's CDR3 is CASSIQGDYGYTF. The CDR3 DNA reads as TGTGCCAGCAGCATACAGGGGGACTATGGCTACACCTTC.